Each of the 20 T cell receptor beta chains below was sequenced from the same sample in a study of shared clonotypes between healthy human individuals. The assay was immunoSEQ multiplex PCR, and TCRdb's table has in-frame clones only and misses some. The data contain about 360,000 clones, more than 60% of them singletons. The source material was memory CD4+ T cells sorted from blood. Subset specified: CD45RA-negative fraction. The source of these receptors is a man between 25 and 39 years old in good health.

This chain connects TRBV5-1 to TRBJ2-1; maybe TRBD2 (6 bases). Germline CDR1 is SGHRS and CDR2 is YFSETQ. Trimming left V 2 bases short and J 0 bases short, with 15 bases between. The CDR3 length is 17 residues. CDR3 in amino acids: CASSFYSSASSYNEQFF. The CDR3 DNA reads as TGCGCCAGCAGCTTTTATTCTAGCGCAAGCTCCTACAATGAGCAGTTCTTC.

The rearrangement links TRBV28 to TRBJ2-7; D is ambiguous. V gave up 3 bases and J gave up 6 bases, with 9 bases separating them. The CDR3 covers 12 residues. The germline CDR1 and CDR2 sequences are MDHEN and SYDVKM. The CDR3 region is CASSFGLLEQYF. CDR3 DNA sequence: TGTGCCAGCAGTTTTGGGTTGCTCGAGCAGTACTTC. The full variable domain, its missing parts supplied by reference TRBV28 and TRBJ2-7, is DVKVTQSSRYLVKRTGEKVFLECVQDMDHENMFWYRQDPGLGLRLIYFSYDVKMKEKGDIPEGYSVSREKKERFSLILESASTNQTSMYLCASSFGLLEQYFGPGTRLTVT.

The rearrangement joins TRBV6-6 to TRBJ2-2, with D unclear. The CDR3 length is 15 residues. The V gene lost 6 bases and the J gene lost 0 bases, with 11 bases spanning the gap. In germline, CDR1 is MNHNY, CDR2 SVGAGI (reference sequence). CDR3 sequence reads: CASSQHPTNTGELFF. CDR3 nucleotides: TGTGCCAGCAGCCAACATCCGACGAACACCGGGGAGCTGTTTTTT.

The chain's CDR3 is CAWSSWTDLGPDTQYF. DNA for the CDR3: TGTGCCTGGAGTAGTTGGACGGACTTGGGGCCAGATACGCAGTATTTT. The gene calls are TRBV30 and TRBJ2-3; D could derive from TRBD1 or TRBD2 (5 bases each). The germline CDR1 and CDR2 sequences are GTSNPN and SVGIG (reference sequence). The V end was cut by 2 bases, the J end by 4 bases, with 19 bases between. The CDR3 consists of 16 residues. Drawing the rest from reference TRBV30 and TRBJ2-3, the complete variable domain is SQTIHQWPATLVQPVGSPLSLECTVEGTSNPNLYWYRQAAGRGLQLLFYSVGIGQISSEVPQNLSASRPQDRQFILSSKKLLLSDSGFYLCAWSSWTDLGPDTQYFGPGTRLTVL.

This chain connects TRBV19 to TRBJ2-2; D may be TRBD2 (6 bases). Trimming removed 2 bases at V and 1 base at J, with 8 bases between. The CDR3 totals 15 residues. Germline values: CDR1 LNHDA, CDR2 SQIVND (reference sequence). For the CDR3, the DNA is TGTGCCAGTAGTATACAAGCGGGGAACACCGGGGAGCTGTTTTTT. This gives the protein CASSIQAGNTGELFF.

This clone occurred many times. The V gene is TRBV7-2, the J gene TRBJ2-7, with 8 bases aligning to TRBD2. Germline-derived CDR1 and CDR2 are SGHTA and FQGNSA. V trimming: 5 bases; J trimming: 5 bases; junction bases outside the gene matches: 8. The CDR3 loop spans 14 amino acids. The CDR3 sequence is CASSRGLAPHEQYF. As DNA, the CDR3 is TGTGCCAGCAGCCGAGGACTAGCCCCCCACGAGCAGTACTTC.

This clone was observed many times. This chain uses TRBV5-1 with TRBJ2-3; 8 nucleotides match TRBD2. This CDR3 spans 14 amino acids. CDR1 and CDR2 from the germline V gene are SGHRS and YFSETQ. With V trimmed by 4 bases and J by 7 bases, 8 bases remained unmatched. DNA of the CDR3: TGCGCCAGCAGCAAAAGCGGGAGAGACAATACGCAGTATTTT. Translation gives CASSKSGRDNTQYF. Full variable domain (remainder filled in from reference TRBV5-1 and TRBJ2-3): KAGVTQTPRYLIKTRGQQVTLSCSPISGHRSVSWYQQTPGQGLQFLFEYFSETQRNKGNFPGRFSGRQFSNSRSEMNVSTLELGDSALYLCASSKSGRDNTQYFGPGTRLTVL.

The chain carries TRBV14 and TRBJ1-2, with D perhaps matching TRBD1 (6 bases). Germline-derived CDR1 and CDR2 are SGHDN and FVKESK. This CDR3 contains 14 residues. Trimming took off 0 bases at V and 7 bases at J, with 12 bases between the two ends. This CDR3 reads CASSQEQGLGGYTF. The CDR3 DNA sequence: TGTGCCAGCAGCCAAGAACAGGGCCTCGGTGGCTACACCTTC.

The V call is TRBV9, the J call TRBJ2-1; D is ambiguous. Between the trimmed V and J ends, which lost 3 bases and 9 bases, there was a span of 19 bases. The CDR3 runs 15 residues. Germline V gene lookup returns CDR1 SGDLS and CDR2 YYNGEE. CDR3 region: CASSAAPQQPSEQFF. DNA of the CDR3: TGTGCCAGCAGCGCCGCTCCGCAACAACCCAGTGAGCAGTTCTTC.

The V call is TRBV2, the J call TRBJ1-5; D is possibly TRBD1 (5 bases). The CDR3 contains 13 residues. The V gene lost 4 bases and the J gene lost 3 bases, with 7 bases spanning the gap. Germline V CDR1 and CDR2: SNHLY, FYNNEI. CDR3 sequence: CASSGDFNQPQHF. Here the CDR3 DNA reads TGTGCCAGCAGTGGGGACTTCAATCAGCCCCAGCATTTT.

The chain uses TRBV9 and TRBJ2-3; 7 bases are a match to TRBD2. Germline V CDR1 and CDR2: SGDLS, YYNGEE. The V and J ends lost 4 bases and 5 bases, in that order; junction bases with no gene match: 13. The CDR3 has 16 amino acids. The CDR3: CASSPKAAGPGDTQYF. CDR3 nucleotides: TGTGCCAGCAGCCCCAAGGCAGCGGGGCCCGGAGATACGCAGTATTTT.

V usage is TRBV13 and J usage is TRBJ1-2; TRBD1 aligns across 9 bases. V trimming: 5 bases; J trimming: 8 bases; junction bases outside the gene matches: 9. Germline CDR1 reads PRHDT; CDR2 reads FYEKMQ (reference sequence). The CDR3 is 14 amino acids. CDR3 coding DNA: TGTGCCAGCAGCCTCGACAGGGGGTATCGGGGCTACACCTTC. Its translation is CASSLDRGYRGYTF. The whole variable domain, remainder taken from reference TRBV13 and TRBJ1-2, is AAGVIQSPRHLIKEKRETATLKCYPIPRHDTVYWYQQGPGQDPQFLISFYEKMQSDKGSIPDRFSAQQFSDYHSELNMSSLELGDSALYFCASSLDRGYRGYTFGSGTRLTVV.

This chain connects TRBV7-9 to TRBJ2-7; D uncertain. Trimming took 2 bases from V and 5 from J, leaving 10 bases between them. The germline V gene has CDR1 SEHNR and CDR2 FQNEAQ (reference sequence). This CDR3 spans 13 amino acids. DNA for the CDR3: TGTGCCAGCAGCTTATTAGGGTTGAACGAGCAGTACTTC. Its translation: CASSLLGLNEQYF.

V gene TRBV5-1 combines with J gene TRBJ1-1; tentative D call: TRBD1 (6 bases). CDR3 length: 14 amino acids. The germline CDR1 and CDR2 sequences are SGHRS and YFSETQ. V was clipped by 2 bases and J by 2 bases, with 10 bases between them. The CDR3 region is CASSFGQLNTEAFF. CDR3 nucleotide sequence: TGCGCCAGCAGCTTTGGACAGCTTAACACTGAAGCTTTCTTT.

This chain links TRBV7-6 with TRBJ2-7; D remains ambiguous. The CDR3 length is 14 residues. Germline CDR1 reads SGHVS; CDR2 reads FNYEAQ. Trimming removed 1 base from V and 5 bases from J, with 12 bases in between. The CDR3 DNA reads TGTGCCAGCAGCTTAGAGATAATGTACCACGAGCAGTACTTC. It codes for CASSLEIMYHEQYF.

This clone was found a few times. The genes are TRBV7-9 and TRBJ1-2; possibly TRBD1 for D (6 bases). The CDR3 length is 13 residues. Germline V gene data show CDR1 as SEHNR and CDR2 as FQNEAQ (reference sequence). Trimming took 6 bases from V and 4 from J, leaving 12 bases between them. The CDR3 protein is CASSQGLSYGYTF. The CDR3 coding sequence is TGTGCCAGCAGTCAGGGGTTAAGCTATGGCTACACCTTC. The whole variable domain, filled in from reference TRBV7-9 and TRBJ1-2, reads DTGVSQNPRHKITKRGQNVTFRCDPISEHNRLYWYRQTLGQGPEFLTYFQNEAQLEKSRLLSDRFSAERPKGSFSTLEIQRTEQGDSAMYLCASSQGLSYGYTFGSGTRLTVV.

The rearrangement joins TRBV28 to TRBJ2-7; a possible D gene is TRBD2 (5 bases). The CDR3 loop spans 14 amino acids. The V and J ends lost 2 bases and 4 bases respectively, with 12 bases between them. Per germline, CDR1 MDHEN and CDR2 SYDVKM. Here the CDR3 DNA reads TGTGCCAGCAGTTTAGGGCTAGCCGGATACGAGCAGTACTTC. Translation gives CASSLGLAGYEQYF.

The CDR3 protein is CAISEGGARTEAFF. In DNA, the CDR3 is TGTGCCATCAGTGAGGGAGGGGCTCGGACTGAAGCTTTCTTT. This sequence joins TRBV10-3 and TRBJ1-1; D may be TRBD1 (5 bases). Trimming pared 2 bases from V and 5 bases from J, leaving 12 bases between. Germline-derived CDR1 and CDR2 are ENHRY and SYGVKD. This CDR3 is built from 14 residues.

This clone appeared a few times. This chain connects TRBV6-5 to TRBJ2-7, with D possibly being TRBD1 (5 bases). The V and J ends lost 6 bases and 3 bases respectively, with 15 bases between them. Germline V gene lookup returns CDR1 MNHEY and CDR2 SVGAGI. There are 14 residues in the CDR3. The CDR3 DNA sequence: TGTGCCAGCAGGTTGGGGCCAGTCTTCTACGAGCAGTACTTC. Translation: CASRLGPVFYEQYF.

This chain connects TRBV27 to TRBJ2-4; TRBD2 agrees at 11 bases. The length of the CDR3 is 15 residues. J lost 6 bases, V lost 6 bases, and 7 bases had no gene match. The germline CDR1 and CDR2 sequences are MNHEY and SMNVEV (reference sequence). The CDR3 loop is CASSTRLAGRNIQYF. CDR3 coding DNA: TGTGCCAGCAGCACTAGACTAGCGGGAAGAAACATTCAGTACTTC.